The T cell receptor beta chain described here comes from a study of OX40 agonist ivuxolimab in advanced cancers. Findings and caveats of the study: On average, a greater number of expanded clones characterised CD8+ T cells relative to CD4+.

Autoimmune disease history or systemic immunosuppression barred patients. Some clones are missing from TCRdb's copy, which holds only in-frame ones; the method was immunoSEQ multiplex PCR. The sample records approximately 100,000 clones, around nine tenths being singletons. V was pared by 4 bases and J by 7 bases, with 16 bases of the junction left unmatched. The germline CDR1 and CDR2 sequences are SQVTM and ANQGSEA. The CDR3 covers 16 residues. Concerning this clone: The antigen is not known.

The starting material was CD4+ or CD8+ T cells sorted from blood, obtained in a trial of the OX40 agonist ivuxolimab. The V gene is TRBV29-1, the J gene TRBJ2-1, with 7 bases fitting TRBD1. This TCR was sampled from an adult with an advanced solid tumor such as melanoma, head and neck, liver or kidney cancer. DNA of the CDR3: TGCAGCGTTGCGGGCGATACAGGGGCGATTAGAAATGAGCAGTTCTTC. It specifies CSVAGDTGAIRNEQFF.